This entry is about one TCR beta chain. Per the original data handling: How many nucleated cells were present was estimated from reference gene primer amplification. Repertoires were generated with immunoSEQ multiplex PCR, while TCRdb's copy carries only in-frame clones and drops some. V, J and clone size reflect that table, while D and trimming were determined from the DNA. The sample has approximately 46,000 clones; approximately 85% are singletons. The CDR3 runs to 14 residues. V lost 5 bases to trimming and J lost 6 bases, with 17 bases between them. The germline V gene encodes CDR1 SGHNT and CDR2 YENEEA. The data were obtained in a study of blood T cell repertoires in COVID-19. Study in general: Collection of acute and convalescent COVID-19 samples took place in the United States, Italy and Spain. The analysed material was cDNA or gDNA that came from T cells, B-cell-depleted T cells, or PBMCs.

The chain joins TRBV11-3 to TRBJ2-7; no definite D call. The sample was peripheral blood. The receptor was derived from a man aged 55 to 70 with acute or convalescent COVID-19. The chain's CDR3 is CASSPRSASGEQYF. Here the CDR3 DNA reads TGTGCCAGCAGCCCCCGGAGCGCGAGTGGCGAGCAGTACTTC.